This T cell receptor (beta chain) was observed in a study of cytomegalovirus exposure and HLA in healthy donors. Primers: 60 Vbeta forward and 13 Jbeta reverse. Original processing notes: The authors later counted 70 million to 85 million unique TCR beta chains, approximately 12 million of them shared. Profiled with immunoSEQ multiplex PCR; TCRdb holds only in-frame clones, not every one. D and trimming were read from the DNA, whereas the V and J calls and clone size are those reported in that table. The sample consists of approximately 160,000 clones, roughly 80% of them appearing once. In this sample, this clone turned up a few times. V was cut by 5 bases and J by 0 bases, with 13 bases left in between. The CDR3 is 15 amino acids. The V gene's germline CDR1 is LNHNV and CDR2 YYDKDF (reference sequence).

The specimen was PBMCs. The V call is TRBV15, the J call TRBJ1-2; D perhaps matches TRBD1 (5 bases). The source of this sequence is a boy between 2 and 10 years old in good health and CMV-seronegative. Written as DNA, the CDR3 is TGTGCCACCAGCCGACTTCAGGGAACTAACTATGGCTACACCTTC. As protein: CATSRLQGTNYGYTF.